This T cell receptor beta chain was recorded in a study of Graves' ophthalmopathy and Graves' hyperthyroidism. Deletions cut 7 bases from V and 0 bases from J, with 12 bases between. Germline values: CDR1 MNHNS, CDR2 SASEGT. The CDR3 spans 14 residues. In this cohort's terms, stable hyperthyroidism meant no ophthalmopathy by 18 months of follow-up. Among the hyperthyroidism patients, all were newly diagnosed, aged 18 to 65, with under 2 months' duration. PBMCs were density-gradient isolated from about 9.6 ml fresh blood. Amplified material comprised TCR beta CDR3 regions derived from RNA transcripts. Amplification began with first-round RT-PCR using HTBI primers, then second-round multiplex PCR was performed. MiXCR, applied by TCRdb to the multiplex PCR reads, yields one record per CDR3 protein. The sample comprises 600,000 to 650,000 distinct CDR3 sequences, about 20% of which are singletons, and more than 5.5% rests with the top ten.

Study-wide findings and caveats: Sensitivity reached roughly 70% and specificity about 73% when the model predicted ophthalmopathy progression.

Many counts were recorded for this clonotype. No antigen is known for it. The sample consisted of peripheral blood. The gene calls are TRBV6-1 and TRBJ1-1; a weak D match, TRBD1 (5 bases). This clonotype was sampled from a woman under 30 with stable Graves' hyperthyroidism. Some clones in this sample may be carry-over from other donors' samples. The CDR3 sequence: CASTDRGVNTEAFF. The DNA of the CDR3 is TGTGCCAGCACCGACCGGGGGGTGAACACTGAAGCTTTCTTT.